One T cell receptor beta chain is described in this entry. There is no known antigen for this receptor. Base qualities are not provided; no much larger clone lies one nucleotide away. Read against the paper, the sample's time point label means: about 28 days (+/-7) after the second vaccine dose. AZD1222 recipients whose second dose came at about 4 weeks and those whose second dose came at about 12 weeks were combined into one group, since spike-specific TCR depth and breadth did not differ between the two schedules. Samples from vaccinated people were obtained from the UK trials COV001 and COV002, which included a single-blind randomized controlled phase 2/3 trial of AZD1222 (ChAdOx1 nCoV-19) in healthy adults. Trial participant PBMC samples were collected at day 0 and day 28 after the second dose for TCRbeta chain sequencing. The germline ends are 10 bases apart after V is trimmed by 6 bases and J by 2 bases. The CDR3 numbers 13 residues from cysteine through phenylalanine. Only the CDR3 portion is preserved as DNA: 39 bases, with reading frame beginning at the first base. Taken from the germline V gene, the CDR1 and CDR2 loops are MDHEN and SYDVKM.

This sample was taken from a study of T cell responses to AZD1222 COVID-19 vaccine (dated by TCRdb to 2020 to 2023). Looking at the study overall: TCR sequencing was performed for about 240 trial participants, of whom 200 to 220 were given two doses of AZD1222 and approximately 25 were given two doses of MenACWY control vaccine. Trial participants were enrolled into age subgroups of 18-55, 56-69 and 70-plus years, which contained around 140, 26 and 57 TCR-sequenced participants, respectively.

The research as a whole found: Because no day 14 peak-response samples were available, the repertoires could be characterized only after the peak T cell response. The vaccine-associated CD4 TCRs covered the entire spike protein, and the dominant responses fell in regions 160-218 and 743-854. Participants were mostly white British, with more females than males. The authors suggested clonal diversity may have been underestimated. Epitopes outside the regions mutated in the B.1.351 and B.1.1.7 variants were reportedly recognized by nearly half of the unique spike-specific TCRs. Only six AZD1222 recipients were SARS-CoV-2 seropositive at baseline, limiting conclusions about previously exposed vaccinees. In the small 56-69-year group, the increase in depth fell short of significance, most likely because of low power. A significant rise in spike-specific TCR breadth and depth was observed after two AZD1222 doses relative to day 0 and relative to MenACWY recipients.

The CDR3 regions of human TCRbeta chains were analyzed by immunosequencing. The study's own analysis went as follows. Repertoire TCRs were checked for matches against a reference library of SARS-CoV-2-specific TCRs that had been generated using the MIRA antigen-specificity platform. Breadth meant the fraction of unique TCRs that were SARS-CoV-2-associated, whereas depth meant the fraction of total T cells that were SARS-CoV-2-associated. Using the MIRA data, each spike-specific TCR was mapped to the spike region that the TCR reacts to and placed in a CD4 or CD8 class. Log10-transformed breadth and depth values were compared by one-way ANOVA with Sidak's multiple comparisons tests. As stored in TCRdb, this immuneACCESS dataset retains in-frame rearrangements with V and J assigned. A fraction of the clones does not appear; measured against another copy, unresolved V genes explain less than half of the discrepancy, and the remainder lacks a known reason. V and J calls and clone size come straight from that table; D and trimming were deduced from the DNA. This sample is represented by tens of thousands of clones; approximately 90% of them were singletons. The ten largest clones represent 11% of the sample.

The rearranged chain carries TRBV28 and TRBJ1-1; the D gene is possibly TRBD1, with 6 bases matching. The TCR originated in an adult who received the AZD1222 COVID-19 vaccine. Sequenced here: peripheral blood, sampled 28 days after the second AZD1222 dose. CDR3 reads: CASRLGQNTEAFF. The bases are TGTGCCAGCAGACTGGGACAAAACACTGAAGCTTTCTTT. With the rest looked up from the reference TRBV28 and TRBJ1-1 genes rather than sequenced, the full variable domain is DVKVTQSSRYLVKRTGEKVFLECVQDMDHENMFWYRQDPGLGLRLIYFSYDVKMKEKGDIPEGYSVSREKKERFSLILESASTNQTSMYLCASRLGQNTEAFFGQGTRLTVV.